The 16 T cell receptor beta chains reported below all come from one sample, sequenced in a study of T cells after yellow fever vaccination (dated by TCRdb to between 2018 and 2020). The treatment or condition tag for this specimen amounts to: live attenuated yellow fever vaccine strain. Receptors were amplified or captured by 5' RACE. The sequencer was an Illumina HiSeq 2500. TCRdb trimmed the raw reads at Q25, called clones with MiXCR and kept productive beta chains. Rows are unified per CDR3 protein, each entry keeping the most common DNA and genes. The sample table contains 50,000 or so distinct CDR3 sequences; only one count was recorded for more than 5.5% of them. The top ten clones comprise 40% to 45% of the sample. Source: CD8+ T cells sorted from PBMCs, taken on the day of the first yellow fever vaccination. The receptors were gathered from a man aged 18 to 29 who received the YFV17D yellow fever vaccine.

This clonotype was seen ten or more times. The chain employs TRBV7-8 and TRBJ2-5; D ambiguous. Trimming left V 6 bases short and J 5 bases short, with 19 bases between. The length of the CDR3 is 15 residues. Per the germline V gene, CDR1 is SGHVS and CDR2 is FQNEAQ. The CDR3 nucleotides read TGTGCCAGCAGATATCCGGGCTCTTTAGGGGAGACCCAGTACTTC. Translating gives CASRYPGSLGETQYF.

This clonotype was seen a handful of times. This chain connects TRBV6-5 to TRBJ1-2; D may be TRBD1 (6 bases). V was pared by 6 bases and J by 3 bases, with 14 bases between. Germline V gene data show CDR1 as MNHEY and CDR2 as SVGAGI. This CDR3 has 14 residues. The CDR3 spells CASSFGQSHYGYTF. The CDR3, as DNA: TGTGCCAGCAGCTTCGGACAGTCTCACTATGGCTACACCTTC.

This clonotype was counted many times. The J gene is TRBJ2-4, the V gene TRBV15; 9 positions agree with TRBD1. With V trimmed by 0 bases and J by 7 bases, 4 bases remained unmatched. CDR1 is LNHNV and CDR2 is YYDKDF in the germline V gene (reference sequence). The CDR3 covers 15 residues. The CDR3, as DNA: TGTGCCACCAGCAGAGATGGGGGGACAGGGAACATTCAGTACTTC. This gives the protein CATSRDGGTGNIQYF. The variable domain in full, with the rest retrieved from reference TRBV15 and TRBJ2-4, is DAMVIQNPRYQVTQFGKPVTLSCSQTLNHNVMYWYQQKSSQAPKLLFHYYDKDFNNEADTPDNFQSRRPNTSFCFLDIRSPGLGDTAMYLCATSRDGGTGNIQYFGAGTRLSVL.

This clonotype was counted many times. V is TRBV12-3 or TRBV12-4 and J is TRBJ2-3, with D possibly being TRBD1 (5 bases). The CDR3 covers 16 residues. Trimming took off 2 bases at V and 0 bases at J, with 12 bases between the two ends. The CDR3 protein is CASSLRGKASTDTQYF. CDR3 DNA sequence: TGTGCCAGCAGTTTAAGGGGCAAAGCTAGCACAGATACGCAGTATTTT.

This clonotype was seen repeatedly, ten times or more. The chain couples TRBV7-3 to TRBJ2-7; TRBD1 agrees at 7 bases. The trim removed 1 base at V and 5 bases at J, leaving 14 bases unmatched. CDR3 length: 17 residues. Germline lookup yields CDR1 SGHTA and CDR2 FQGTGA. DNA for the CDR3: TGTGCCAGCAGCTTAAGACGGGACAGAAGTGTTCTAGACGAGCAGTACGTC. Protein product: CASSLRRDRSVLDEQYV.

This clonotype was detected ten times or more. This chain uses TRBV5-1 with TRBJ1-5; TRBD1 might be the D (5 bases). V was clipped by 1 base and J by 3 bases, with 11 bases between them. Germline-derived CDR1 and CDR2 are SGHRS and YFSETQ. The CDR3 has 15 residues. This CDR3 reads CASSLPGAYNQPQHF. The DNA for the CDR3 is TGCGCCAGCAGCTTGCCCGGGGCCTACAATCAGCCCCAGCATTTT. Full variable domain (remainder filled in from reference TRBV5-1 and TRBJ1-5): KAGVTQTPRYLIKTRGQQVTLSCSPISGHRSVSWYQQTPGQGLQFLFEYFSETQRNKGNFPGRFSGRQFSNSRSEMNVSTLELGDSALYLCASSLPGAYNQPQHFGDGTRLSIL.

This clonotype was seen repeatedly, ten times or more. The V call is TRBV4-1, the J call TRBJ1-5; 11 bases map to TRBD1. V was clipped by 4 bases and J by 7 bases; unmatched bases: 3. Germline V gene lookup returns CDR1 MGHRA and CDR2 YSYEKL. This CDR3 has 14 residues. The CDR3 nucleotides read TGCGCCAGCAGCCCGGGGGACAGGGGGCAGCCCCAGCATTTT. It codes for CASSPGDRGQPQHF.

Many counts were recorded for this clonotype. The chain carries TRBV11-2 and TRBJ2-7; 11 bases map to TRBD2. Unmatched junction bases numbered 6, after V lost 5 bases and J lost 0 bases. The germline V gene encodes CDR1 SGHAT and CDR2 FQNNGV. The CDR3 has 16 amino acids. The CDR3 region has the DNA TGTGCCAGCAGCCTAGCTAGCGGGGGGACCTCCTACGAGCAGTACTTC. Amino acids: CASSLASGGTSYEQYF.

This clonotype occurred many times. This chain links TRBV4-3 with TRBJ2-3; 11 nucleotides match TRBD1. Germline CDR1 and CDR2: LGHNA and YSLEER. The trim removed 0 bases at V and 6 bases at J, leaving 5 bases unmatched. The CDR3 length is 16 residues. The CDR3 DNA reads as TGCGCCAGCAGCCAAGATCGGACAGGGGGCGCGGATACGCAGTATTTT. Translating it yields CASSQDRTGGADTQYF.

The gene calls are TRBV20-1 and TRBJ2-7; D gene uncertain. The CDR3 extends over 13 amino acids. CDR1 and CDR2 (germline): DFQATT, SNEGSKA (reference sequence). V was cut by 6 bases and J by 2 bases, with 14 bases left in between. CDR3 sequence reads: CSAWASFTYEQYF. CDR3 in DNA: TGCAGTGCATGGGCTAGTTTTACCTACGAGCAGTACTTC.

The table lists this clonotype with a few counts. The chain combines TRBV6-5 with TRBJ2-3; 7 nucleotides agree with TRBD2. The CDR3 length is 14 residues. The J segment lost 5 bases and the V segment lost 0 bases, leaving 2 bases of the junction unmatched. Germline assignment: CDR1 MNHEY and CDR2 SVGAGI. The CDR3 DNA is TGTGCCAGCAGTTACTCCCCGGGGGGAGATACGCAGTATTTT. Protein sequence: CASSYSPGGDTQYF.

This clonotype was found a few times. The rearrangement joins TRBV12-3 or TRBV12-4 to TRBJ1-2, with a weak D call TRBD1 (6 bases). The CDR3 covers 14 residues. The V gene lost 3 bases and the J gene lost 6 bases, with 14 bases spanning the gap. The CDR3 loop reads CASSFLGGADGYTF. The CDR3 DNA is TGTGCCAGCAGTTTTTTAGGGGGGGCAGATGGCTACACCTTC.

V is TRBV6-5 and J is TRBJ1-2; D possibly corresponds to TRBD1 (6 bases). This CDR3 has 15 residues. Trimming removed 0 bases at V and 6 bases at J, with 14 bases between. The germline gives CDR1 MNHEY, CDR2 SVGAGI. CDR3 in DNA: TGTGCCAGCAGTTACTCCCACAGGGCGGCAGATGGCTACACCTTC. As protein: CASSYSHRAADGYTF.

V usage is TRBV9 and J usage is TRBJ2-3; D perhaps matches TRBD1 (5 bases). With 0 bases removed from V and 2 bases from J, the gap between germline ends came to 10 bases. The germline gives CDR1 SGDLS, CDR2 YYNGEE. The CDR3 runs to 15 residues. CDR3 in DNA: TGTGCCAGCAGCGTAGAGGGCAGGGACACAGATACGCAGTATTTT. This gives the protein CASSVEGRDTDTQYF.

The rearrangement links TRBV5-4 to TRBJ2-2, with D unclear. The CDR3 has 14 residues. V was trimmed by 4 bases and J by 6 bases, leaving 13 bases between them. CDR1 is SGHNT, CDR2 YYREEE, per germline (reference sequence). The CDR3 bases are TGTGCCAGCAGCCCTGGTGTCAGCTCCGGGGAGCTGTTTTTT. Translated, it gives CASSPGVSSGELFF. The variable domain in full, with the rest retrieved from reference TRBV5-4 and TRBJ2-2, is ETGVTQSPTHLIKTRGQQVTLRCSSQSGHNTVSWYQQALGQGPQFIFQYYREEENGRGNFPPRFSGLQFPNYSSELNVNALELDDSALYLCASSPGVSSGELFFGEGSRLTVL.

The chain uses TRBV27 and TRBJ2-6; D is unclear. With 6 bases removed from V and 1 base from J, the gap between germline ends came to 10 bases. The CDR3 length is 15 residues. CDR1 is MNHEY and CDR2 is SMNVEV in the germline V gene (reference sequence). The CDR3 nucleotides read TGTGCCAGCAGCCGAGCTCCGTCTGGGGCCAACGTCCTGACTTTC. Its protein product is CASSRAPSGANVLTF.